The clone carrying this T cell receptor (beta chain) has ten or more counts. The sample is drawn from a study of T cells in Graves' hyperthyroidism and ophthalmopathy. Trimming pared 6 bases from V and 2 bases from J, leaving 13 bases between. CDR3 length: 14 residues. RNA transcripts provided the source from which TCR beta CDR3 regions were amplified. An initial round of RT-PCR targeting the TCR CDR3 relied on the HTBI primer set. TCRdb passed the multiplex PCR reads through MiXCR, listing each CDR3 protein once. The sample lists some 510,000 distinct CDR3 sequences; around 20% were seen once. The TCR originated in a man younger than 30 with Graves' hyperthyroidism. The rearrangement links TRBV12-3 or TRBV12-4 to TRBJ1-1; D is uncertain. The source material was blood. The CDR3 DNA reads TGTGCCAGCAGCCTTGGGGAGATAAACACTGAAGCTTTCTTT. It specifies CASSLGEINTEAFF.